Shown below are 25 T cell receptor beta chains from a single sample sequenced in a study of T cell responses to AZD1222 COVID-19 vaccine. TCRdb's table, derived via immunoSEQ multiplex PCR, lists solely in-frame clones and lacks some. The repertoire has 75,000 to 90,000 clones, roughly 89% of them found once; the top ten carry over 2%. Sequences were derived from peripheral blood, sampled on day 0 of AZD1222 vaccination. The source is an adult in good health.

The chain has TRBV5-6 and TRBJ1-2; D is possibly TRBD1 (6 bases). Germline CDR1 is SGHDT and CDR2 is YYEEEE. The CDR3 sequence is 15 residues long. The V gene lost 4 bases and the J gene lost 8 bases, with 21 bases spanning the gap. CDR3 protein: CASSTPTGGSLGYTF. The CDR3 DNA reads as TGTGCCAGCAGCACCCCGACAGGCGGTTCCTTGGGCTACACCTTC.

The rearrangement joins TRBV29-1 to TRBJ2-1; 11 bases agree with TRBD2. The junction had 10 bases not matched to a gene; V was cut back by 4 bases and J by 8 bases. Germline V gene lookup returns CDR1 SQVTM and CDR2 ANQGSEA. The length of the CDR3 is 15 residues. The CDR3 nucleotides read TGCAGCGTTGGTAGGCTAGCGGGGGGCTGGGATGAGCAGTTCTTC. The encoded protein is CSVGRLAGGWDEQFF.

The genes are TRBV19 and TRBJ2-7; maybe TRBD2 (7 bases). Germline values: CDR1 LNHDA, CDR2 SQIVND (reference sequence). The CDR3 has 16 amino acids. Trimming took off 7 bases at V and 2 bases at J, with 21 bases between the two ends. The CDR3 sequence: CASTQSRGANPYEQYF. The CDR3, as DNA: TGTGCCAGTACCCAGTCTCGGGGGGCGAACCCCTACGAGCAGTACTTC.

This chain links TRBV7-8 with TRBJ1-5; 7 bases map to TRBD1. This CDR3 spans 20 amino acids. The J segment lost 4 bases and the V segment lost 5 bases, leaving 23 bases of the junction unmatched. Per germline, CDR1 SGHVS and CDR2 FQNEAQ. The CDR3 nucleotides read TGTGCCAGCAGCGTAGGACAGGAATCAAAAAAACGAAATTCTAATCAGCCCCAGCATTTT. Residues: CASSVGQESKKRNSNQPQHF.

This clone occurred many times. The chain combines TRBV19 with TRBJ1-5; TRBD1 agrees at 7 bases. Trimming cost V 4 bases and J 2 bases; bases outside gene matches: 8. From germline, CDR1 is LNHDA and CDR2 SQIVND (reference sequence). This CDR3 is 16 amino acids long. CDR3 DNA: TGTGCCAGTAGTACAGGGGGGCTCAACCGCAATCAGCCCCAGCATTTT. Its translation is CASSTGGLNRNQPQHF.

This chain uses TRBV5-6 with TRBJ2-2, with TRBD1 identical over 9 bases. The CDR3 has 17 amino acids. The V gene's germline CDR1 is SGHDT and CDR2 YYEEEE. The junction had 14 bases not matched to a gene; V was cut back by 4 bases and J by 7 bases. This chain's CDR3 is CASSPRGTGYKGGELFF. The CDR3 DNA follows: TGTGCCAGCAGCCCGCGGGGGACAGGGTACAAGGGCGGGGAGCTGTTTTTT.

The V call is TRBV6-1, the J call TRBJ2-7, with 8 bases identical to TRBD1. V shed 0 bases, J shed 3 bases, and the junction held 7 bases outside the gene matches. CDR3 length equals 16 residues. Germline CDR1 reads MNHNS; CDR2 reads SASEGT. CDR3 bases: TGTGCCAGCAGTGAAGCCGCAGGGGGCGCGATCTACGAGCAGTACTTC. This translates into CASSEAAGGAIYEQYF.

The chain is built from TRBV10-3 and TRBJ2-1; 11 bases fit TRBD2. J was trimmed by 9 bases and V by 3 bases; bases with no gene match: 7. Germline CDR1 is ENHRY and CDR2 is SYGVKD. The CDR3 is made up of 15 amino acids. This chain's CDR3 is CAISDSTSGAFEQFF. Written as DNA, the CDR3 is TGTGCCATCAGTGATTCGACTAGCGGGGCCTTTGAGCAGTTCTTC.

The V call is TRBV30, the J call TRBJ2-1, with D unresolved. The germline V gene has CDR1 GTSNPN and CDR2 SVGIG (reference sequence). The germline V and J ends were trimmed by 2 bases and 5 bases, with 4 bases remaining between them. The CDR3 runs 11 residues. The CDR3 coding sequence is TGTGCCTGGAGTCGAGACAATGAGCAGTTCTTC. Residues: CAWSRDNEQFF. The whole variable domain, remainder taken from reference TRBV30 and TRBJ2-1, is SQTIHQWPATLVQPVGSPLSLECTVEGTSNPNLYWYRQAAGRGLQLLFYSVGIGQISSEVPQNLSASRPQDRQFILSSKKLLLSDSGFYLCAWSRDNEQFFGPGTRLTVL.

This clone has only one observation. This chain links TRBV7-9 with TRBJ1-5, with D tentatively TRBD1 (6 bases). Germline V lookup: CDR1 SEHNR, CDR2 FQNEAQ (reference sequence). V lost 1 base and J lost 5, with 15 bases in between. CDR3 length: 16 amino acids. The CDR3 is CASSLGGTLDHQPQHF. CDR3 in DNA: TGTGCCAGCAGCTTAGGAGGGACACTCGACCATCAGCCCCAGCATTTT.

The chain links TRBV6-5 to TRBJ1-1, with 8 positions matching TRBD1. Germline V gene sequence: CDR1 MNHEY, CDR2 SVGAGI. The CDR3 has 15 amino acids. Trimming removed 5 bases from V and 8 bases from J; junction bases left unmatched: 13. The CDR3 loop is CASSPPNRGRGEAFF. CDR3 nucleotide sequence: TGTGCCAGCAGTCCCCCCAACAGGGGGAGAGGGGAAGCTTTCTTT.

V and J are TRBV19 and TRBJ2-3; D gene uncertain. The CDR3 consists of 14 residues. The V end lost 3 bases, the J end lost 1 base, and 8 bases lay between the germline ends. Germline-derived CDR1 and CDR2 are LNHDA and SQIVND (reference sequence). CDR3 protein: CASSIQRGTDTQYF. Written as DNA, the CDR3 is TGTGCCAGTAGTATCCAGAGAGGCACAGATACGCAGTATTTT.

The V gene is TRBV25-1, the J gene TRBJ1-2; D may be TRBD1 (6 bases). The V end was cut by 5 bases, the J end by 2 bases, with 12 bases between. This CDR3 comprises 14 residues. CDR1 and CDR2 from the germline V gene are MGHDK and SYGVNS. The CDR3 sequence is CASSRTEMNYGYTF. Written as DNA, the CDR3 is TGTGCCAGCAGTCGGACAGAAATGAACTATGGCTACACCTTC.

The chain joins TRBV5-1 to TRBJ2-1, with 9 bases lining up with TRBD2. The CDR3 loop spans 15 amino acids. Germline V gene sequence: CDR1 SGHRS, CDR2 YFSETQ. Losses at the gene ends were 2 bases for V and 9 bases for J; bases not matched to a gene: 9. For the CDR3, the DNA is TGCGCCAGCAGCTTAGCAATAGCGGGAGAAGGTGAGCAGTTCTTC. Protein: CASSLAIAGEGEQFF.

The chain uses TRBV6-5 and TRBJ1-1; tentative D call: TRBD1 (5 bases). The germline CDR1 and CDR2 sequences are MNHEY and SVGAGI. V lost 2 bases and J lost 4, with 14 bases in between. The length of the CDR3 is 15 residues. CDR3 residues: CASSYRGRGGTEAFF. The CDR3 region has the DNA TGTGCCAGCAGTTACAGGGGTCGGGGCGGCACTGAAGCTTTCTTT.

In this sample, this clone turned up once. The chain joins TRBV2 to TRBJ1-2; D not resolved. CDR1 is SNHLY and CDR2 is FYNNEI in the germline V gene. CDR3 size: 13 residues. V lost 6 bases and J 8 bases, leaving 16 bases between the germline ends. The CDR3 here is CASRDLQIRGYTF. Written as DNA, the CDR3 is TGTGCCAGCAGGGACCTACAAATACGGGGCTACACCTTC.

This clone showed up just a few times. The DNA is left out, because the CDR3 cannot be placed on it with certainty; the CDR3 is given as TCRdb lists it. The chain links TRBV30 to TRBJ1-1. Ends included, the CDR3 has 15 residues. The germline gives CDR1 GTSNPN, CDR2 SVGIG (reference sequence). CDR3 protein: CAWSVGLGSAGLKAF.

This chain links TRBV18 with TRBJ2-7; 9 bases agree with TRBD1. CDR1 KGHSH and CDR2 LQKENI come from the germline V gene. The CDR3 is 14 amino acids. Losses at the gene ends were 3 bases for V and 10 bases for J; bases not matched to a gene: 10. CDR3 DNA: TGTGCCAGCTCACCTGAAACGGGACAGGGAACCCAGTACTTC. Translation gives CASSPETGQGTQYF.

The V gene is TRBV7-2, the J gene TRBJ1-1; 9 positions match TRBD1. The CDR3 has 15 amino acids. Per germline, CDR1 SGHTA and CDR2 FQGNSA. V trimming: 2 bases; J trimming: 3 bases; junction bases outside the gene matches: 4. The CDR3 DNA follows: TGTGCCAGCAGCTTATTTGGGACAGGGTACACTGAAGCTTTCTTT. It translates to CASSLFGTGYTEAFF.

The chain carries TRBV10-1 and TRBJ1-2, with 7 bases identical to TRBD1. The V segment lost 3 bases and the J segment 4 bases; nucleotides outside the gene matches: 5. The CDR3 is 14 amino acids. Germline V CDR1 and CDR2: WNHNN, SYGVQD (reference sequence). The DNA for the CDR3 is TGCGCCAGCAGTGACCGGGACAGTCCCTATGGCTACACCTTC. Translating it yields CASSDRDSPYGYTF.

The rearrangement uses TRBV12-3 or TRBV12-4 and TRBJ1-2; D remains unclear. The CDR3 is made up of 12 amino acids. The V gene lost 8 bases and the J gene lost 3 bases, with 10 bases spanning the gap. CDR3 nucleotide sequence: TGTGCCAGCTTCGGAAGATACTATGGCTACACCTTC. Protein product: CASFGRYYGYTF.

This chain uses TRBV7-8 with TRBJ2-6; D remains unclear. The CDR3 totals 13 residues. Germline V lookup: CDR1 SGHVS, CDR2 FQNEAQ. The V end lost 6 bases, the J end lost 0 bases, and 3 bases lay between the germline ends. CDR3 region: CASRVSGANVLTF. CDR3 DNA: TGTGCCAGCAGGGTCTCTGGGGCCAACGTCCTGACTTTC.

A few counts support this clone. The genes are TRBV21-1 and TRBJ2-7; whether TRBD2, the table's D call, matches the DNA was not checked. TRBV21-1 represents a pseudogene. There are 9 residues in the CDR3. The CDR3 nucleotides are TGTGCCAGCCTTCACGAGCAGTACTTC. It codes for CASLHEQYF.

The V and J genes are TRBV6-5 and TRBJ1-6; the D is unclear. V lost 7 bases to trimming and J lost 8 bases, with 18 bases between them. The CDR3 has 15 amino acids. The germline V gene has CDR1 MNHEY and CDR2 SVGAGI. CDR3 sequence (DNA): TGTGCCAGCAAGTTAAAGCCGGCCGGGGATTCACCCCTCCACTTT. Translated, it gives CASKLKPAGDSPLHF.

The rearrangement uses TRBV5-1 and TRBJ1-4; D not certain. This CDR3 contains 13 residues. The V and J ends lost 4 bases and 7 bases respectively, with 11 bases between them. Germline assignment: CDR1 SGHRS and CDR2 YFSETQ. The CDR3 loop reads CASSRDDGEKLFF. In DNA, the CDR3 is TGCGCCAGCAGCCGCGACGATGGTGAAAAACTGTTTTTT.